A single T cell receptor beta chain is shown here with its context. Its antigen remains unknown. Mouse names are used for the genes. The read falls 4 residues short of the CDR3 end, and the missing part is taken from the germline J gene. This CDR3 is also generated by other DNA sequences in the sample. Cell sorting was performed on pooled cutaneous lymph node cells with CD4, CD8alpha, NKG2D, NKG2ACE and other markers. The CDR3 runs 15 residues. The germline gives CDR1 NNHNN, CDR2 SYGAGS (reference sequence). V shed 0 bases and J shed 1 base, with 8 bases lying between them. The data originate from a study of CD8+ T cells in alopecia areata. Regarding the study as a whole: Lesional scalp, especially alopecia totalis/universalis, showed higher clonality than normal scalp.

Extracted from the samples, RNA was reverse transcribed into cDNA to serve as the sequencing template. Generated by immunoSEQ multiplex PCR, the TCRdb table keeps only in-frame clones and is missing some. There are around 300,000 clones in the sample, none observed a single time. This TCR derives from a C3H/HeJ mouse with alopecia areata. Mouse MHC haplotype: H2-k. Sequenced sample: CD4+ T cells sorted from a lymph node. J is TRBJ2-1 and V is TRBV13-2; perhaps TRBD1 as D (6 bases). This chain's CDR3 is CASGDAGTNYAEQFF. CDR3 DNA (partial): TGTGCCAGCGGTGATGCAGGGACAAACTATGCT.